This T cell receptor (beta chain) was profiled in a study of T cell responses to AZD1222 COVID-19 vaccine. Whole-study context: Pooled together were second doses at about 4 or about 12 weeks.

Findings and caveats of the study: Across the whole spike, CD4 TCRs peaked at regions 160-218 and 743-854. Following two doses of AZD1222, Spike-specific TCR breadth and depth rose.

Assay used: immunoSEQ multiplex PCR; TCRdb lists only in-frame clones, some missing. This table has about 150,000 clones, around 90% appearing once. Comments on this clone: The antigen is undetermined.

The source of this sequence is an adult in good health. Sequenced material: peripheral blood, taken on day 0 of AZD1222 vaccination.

The CDR3 DNA reads TGTGCCACCAGCAGAGAGATCGGGCAGGGCGCGGATACGCAGTATTTT. It specifies CATSREIGQGADTQYF. The chain combines TRBV15 with TRBJ2-3; D possibly corresponds to TRBD1 (5 bases). CDR3 length equals 16 residues. CDR1 and CDR2 (germline): LNHNV, YYDKDF (reference sequence). The germline V and J ends were trimmed by 0 bases and 6 bases, with 16 bases remaining between them.